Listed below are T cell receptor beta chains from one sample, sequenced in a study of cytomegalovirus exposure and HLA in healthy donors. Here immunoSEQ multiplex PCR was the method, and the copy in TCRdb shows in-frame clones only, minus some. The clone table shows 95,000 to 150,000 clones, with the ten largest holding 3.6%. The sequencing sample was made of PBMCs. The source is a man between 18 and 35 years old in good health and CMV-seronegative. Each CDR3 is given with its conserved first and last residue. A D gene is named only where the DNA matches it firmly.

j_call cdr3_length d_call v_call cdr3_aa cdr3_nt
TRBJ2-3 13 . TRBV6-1 CASSDGDSDTQYF TGTGCCAGCAGTGACGGGGACTCAGATACGCAGTATTTT
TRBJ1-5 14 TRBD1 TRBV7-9 CASSQGQGRQPQHF TGTGCCAGCAGCCAGGGACAGGGGAGGCAGCCCCAGCATTTT
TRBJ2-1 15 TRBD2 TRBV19 CASSIGGTTFSEQFF TGTGCCAGTAGTATAGGGGGGACTACCTTCTCGGAGCAGTTCTTC
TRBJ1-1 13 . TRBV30 CAWMLGAQTEAFF TGTGCCTGGATGTTGGGGGCCCAGACTGAAGCTTTCTTT
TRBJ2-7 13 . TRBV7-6 CASSSEGGARQYF TGTGCCAGCAGCTCCGAGGGCGGGGCGAGGCAGTACTTC
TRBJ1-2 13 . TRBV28 CASSFPGGGGYTF TGTGCCAGCAGTTTCCCTGGGGGGGGAGGCTACACCTTC
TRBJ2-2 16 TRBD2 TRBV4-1 CASSQEGGGSTGELFF TGCGCCAGCAGCCAAGAGGGGGGGGGTAGCACCGGGGAGCTGTTTTTT
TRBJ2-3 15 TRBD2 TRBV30 CAWSGRTSGANTQYF TGTGCCTGGAGTGGTAGGACTAGCGGGGCGAATACGCAGTATTTT
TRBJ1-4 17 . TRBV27 CASSPIDGRTANEKLFF TGTGCCAGCAGTCCAATCGATGGGCGGACAGCTAATGAAAAACTGTTTTTT
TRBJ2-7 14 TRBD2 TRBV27 CASSLSLAGYEQYF TGTGCCAGCAGTTTATCACTAGCGGGCTACGAGCAGTACTTC
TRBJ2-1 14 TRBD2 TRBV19 CASSSGRRLNEQFF TGTGCCAGTAGTAGCGGGAGACGGCTCAATGAGCAGTTCTTC
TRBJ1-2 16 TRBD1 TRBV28 CASASGGARINYGYTF TGTGCCAGCGCATCAGGGGGCGCCCGTATTAATTATGGCTACACCTTC
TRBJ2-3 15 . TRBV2 CASSEKPGVGDTQYF TGTGCCAGCAGTGAAAAGCCGGGAGTCGGGGATACGCAGTATTTT
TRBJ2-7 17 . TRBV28 CASSLINPGRFSYEQYF TGTGCCAGCAGTCTAATTAACCCAGGGCGGTTCTCCTACGAGCAGTACTTC
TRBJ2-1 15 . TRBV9 CASSARQSSYNEQFF TGTGCCAGCAGCGCCCGACAGAGTTCCTACAATGAGCAGTTCTTC
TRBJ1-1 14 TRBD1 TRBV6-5 CASSLDRGGTEAFF TGTGCCAGCAGTTTAGACAGGGGTGGCACTGAAGCTTTCTTT
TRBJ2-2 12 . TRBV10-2 CASRGGTGELFF TGCGCCAGTAGAGGCGGGACCGGGGAGCTGTTTTTT
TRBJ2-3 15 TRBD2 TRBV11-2 CASSLGTSSTDTQYF TGTGCCAGCAGCTTAGGGACTAGCTCAACAGATACGCAGTATTTT
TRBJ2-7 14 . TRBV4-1 CASSQESSRDEQYF TGCGCCAGCAGCCAAGAATCGTCGCGGGACGAGCAGTACTTC
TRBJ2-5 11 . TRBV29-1 CSVESGPEQYF TGCAGCGTTGAAAGTGGGCCAGAGCAGTACTTC
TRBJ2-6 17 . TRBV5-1 CASREGTPELRANVLTF TGCGCCAGCAGGGAGGGGACTCCGGAGCTTCGGGCCAACGTCCTGACTTTC
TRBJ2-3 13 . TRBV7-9 CASSSFWGDTQYF TGTGCCAGCAGCTCCTTTTGGGGCGATACGCAGTATTTT